This T cell receptor beta chain was identified in a study of blood T cell repertoires in COVID-19. The wider study: Sites across the United States, Italy and Spain contributed samples from acute and convalescent COVID-19. From T cells, B-cell-depleted T cells, or PBMCs came the material, which was cDNA or gDNA.

How the authors handled the data: Counts of nucleated cells, estimated from reference gene primer amplification, were obtained. Here immunoSEQ multiplex PCR was the method, and the copy in TCRdb shows in-frame clones only, minus some. The D gene and trimming were derived from the DNA, and the V and J assignments and clone size from that table. The sample records about 200,000 clones, roughly 80% being singletons. Germline CDR1 MNHNY, CDR2 SVGAGI (reference sequence). V lost 5 bases, J lost 2 bases, and 8 bases stayed unmatched. This CDR3 has 15 amino acids. This sequence originates from a woman at least 80 years old with COVID-19, enrolled during active disease. The material sequenced was peripheral blood. The gene calls are TRBV6-6 and TRBJ1-2; 7 bases align to TRBD1. CDR3 sequence: CASSPHRGGNYGYTF. CDR3 nucleotide sequence: TGTGCCAGCAGTCCCCACAGGGGAGGCAACTATGGCTACACCTTC.